This T cell receptor beta chain is from a study of T cell responses to AZD1222 COVID-19 vaccine (dated by TCRdb to about 2021). About the full investigation: AZD1222 recipients given second doses at about 4 weeks or at about 12 weeks were pooled, since spike-specific TCR depth and breadth were not found to differ between the two schedules. A total of over 230 trial participants underwent TCR sequencing, of whom under 220 had received two doses of AZD1222 and some 26 had received two doses of the MenACWY control vaccine. Trial participants were enrolled by age into 18-55, 56-69 and 70-plus year subgroups, with about 150, 28 and 57 TCR-sequenced participants respectively.

Read against the paper, the sample's time point label means: baseline before first vaccination. Vaccinee samples came from UK trials COV001 and COV002, including a single-blind randomized controlled phase 2/3 trial of AZD1222 (ChAdOx1 nCoV-19) in healthy adults. Trial participant PBMC samples were collected at day 0 and day 28 after the second dose for TCRbeta chain sequencing. What the research found in general, with its limitations: Conclusions about previously exposed vaccinees are limited, since just five to seven AZD1222 recipients were seropositive for SARS-CoV-2 at baseline. Nearly half of unique spike-specific TCRs reportedly recognized epitopes outside regions mutated in the B.1.351 and B.1.1.7 variants. CD4 TCRs associated with the vaccine covered the entire spike protein, and the dominant responses were in regions 160-218 and 743-854. Participants were mostly white British and included more females than males, and it was suggested by the authors that clonal diversity may have been underestimated. In the small 56-69-year group, the increase in depth fell short of significance, most likely because of low power. No day 14 peak-response samples were available, so repertoires were characterized only after the peak T cell response. Spike-specific TCR breadth and depth rose significantly after two AZD1222 doses compared with day 0 and with MenACWY recipients.

On this clone itself: This clone's antigen is unknown. Nothing much larger sits one base from this clone, and base qualities are not available.

The CDR3 regions of human TCRbeta chains were analyzed by immunosequencing. Per the original workflow: TCRs in the repertoires were matched against a reference library of SARS-CoV-2-specific TCRs that had been generated with the MIRA antigen-specificity platform. Breadth was defined as the fraction of unique TCRs that were SARS-CoV-2-associated, and depth was defined as the fraction of total T cells that were SARS-CoV-2-associated. Using the MIRA data, each spike-specific TCR was assigned both to the spike region to which the TCR was reactive and to a CD4 or CD8 class. Log10-transformed breadth and depth values were compared by one-way ANOVA with Sidak's multiple comparisons tests. TCRdb holds this immuneACCESS table with in-frame rearrangements only. Some clones are missing; in checked studies, unresolved V genes explain under half, and the rest has no known cause. V, J and clone size were drawn from that table, and D and trimming were deduced from the DNA. Within this sample are 100,000 or so clones, with 82% of them counted one time only. The ten largest clones represent around 5% of the sample.

CDR1 is given as KGHSH and CDR2 as LQKENI, both from the germline V gene. V and J lose 3 bases and 2 bases, and a span of 11 bases separates them. From the cysteine through the phenylalanine, the CDR3 covers 16 amino acids. This entry keeps only the CDR3 DNA: 48 bases, framed from base 1. The sample here was peripheral blood, taken on day 0 of AZD1222 vaccination. This receptor chain uses TRBV18 and TRBJ2-6; the D region may be TRBD1 or TRBD2, each matching 5 bases equally. This sequence was found in an adult in good health. CDR3 region: CASSPLGGTGANVLTF. The bases are TGTGCCAGCTCACCCCTTGGGGGAACTGGGGCCAACGTCCTGACTTTC.